The 26 T cell receptor beta chains presented below share a single source sample, sequenced in a study of cytomegalovirus exposure and HLA in healthy donors. Researchers ran the PCR with 60 Vbeta and 13 Jbeta primers. Sequencing used immunoSEQ multiplex PCR; TCRdb keeps in-frame clones, though not all of them. In the table there are about 130,000 clones, roughly four fifths of which are singletons. The sequenced material came from PBMCs. Receptor source: a woman aged 40 to 55 in good health and CMV-seropositive.

J is TRBJ2-7 and V is TRBV19; 10 nucleotides align to TRBD2. Losses at the gene ends were 10 bases for V and 3 bases for J; bases not matched to a gene: 3. CDR1 is LNHDA, CDR2 SQIVND, per germline (reference sequence). The CDR3 runs to 12 residues. CDR3 bases: TGTGCCACCAGGACTAGCGGCTACGAGCAGTACTTC. It translates to CATRTSGYEQYF. The full variable domain, completed using reference TRBV19 and TRBJ2-7, is DGGITQSPKYLFRKEGQNVTLSCEQNLNHDAMYWYRQDPGQGLRLIYYSQIVNDFQKGDIAEGYSVSREKKESFPLTVTSAQKNPTAFYLCATRTSGYEQYFGPGTRLTVT.

CDR3 nucleotide sequence: TGTGCCAGCAGTCCCACTAGCGGGGGCACAGATACGCAGTATTTT. It encodes CASSPTSGGTDTQYF. The chain employs TRBV6-1 and TRBJ2-3; 10 bases are a match to TRBD2. Germline values: CDR1 MNHNS, CDR2 SASEGT. Unmatched junction bases numbered 3, after V lost 5 bases and J lost 1 base. The CDR3 is 15 residues long.

The chain combines TRBV5-4 with TRBJ2-5; 13 bases map to TRBD2. The germline gives CDR1 SGHNT, CDR2 YYREEE (reference sequence). Trimming at V came to 0 bases and at J to 4 bases, leaving 3 bases not matched to a gene. The CDR3 covers 16 residues. CDR3 coding DNA: TGTGCCAGCAGCTTGGTTGGGACTAGCGGGACAGAGACCCAGTACTTC. Protein: CASSLVGTSGTETQYF.

This sequence joins TRBV7-9 and TRBJ1-1; D remains unclear. Deletions cut 5 bases from V and 1 base from J, with 8 bases between. Looked up from germline, CDR1 is SEHNR and CDR2 is FQNEAQ (reference sequence). This CDR3 spans 13 amino acids. The CDR3: CASSQSTNTEAFF. The CDR3 nucleotides are TGTGCCAGCAGCCAGTCAACGAACACTGAAGCTTTCTTT.

The chain links TRBV30 to TRBJ1-6; D possibly corresponds to TRBD1 (5 bases). The V and J ends lost 0 bases and 5 bases respectively, with 17 bases between them. Germline-derived CDR1 and CDR2 are GTSNPN and SVGIG (reference sequence). CDR3 length: 17 amino acids. The CDR3, as DNA: TGTGCCTGGAGTGTAAGTGGCAGGGCCCGTGATAATTCACCCCTCCACTTT. Its protein product is CAWSVSGRARDNSPLHF.

V and J are TRBV5-1 and TRBJ1-4, with 9 bases aligning to TRBD1. This CDR3 is built from 18 residues. Germline V lookup: CDR1 SGHRS, CDR2 YFSETQ. V dropped 3 bases and J dropped 0; count of bases not matched to a gene: 9. The DNA of the CDR3 is TGCGCCAGCAGCTATGACAGGGGGGACTTTGCAACTAATGAAAAACTGTTTTTT. Translation gives CASSYDRGDFATNEKLFF.

V usage is TRBV14 and J usage is TRBJ1-4; tentatively, D is TRBD1 (5 bases). CDR1 is SGHDN and CDR2 is FVKESK in the germline V gene. CDR3 size: 16 residues. The V gene lost 5 bases and the J gene lost 5 bases, with 18 bases spanning the gap. In DNA form, the CDR3 reads TGTGCCAGCAGCGAAGGCGGGACGGGCAAGAATGAAAAACTGTTTTTT. Translated: CASSEGGTGKNEKLFF.

The V and J genes are TRBV15 and TRBJ2-5, with 10 bases that match TRBD2. V was clipped by 3 bases and J by 5 bases; unmatched bases: 18. Per the germline V gene, CDR1 is LNHNV and CDR2 is YYDKDF (reference sequence). The length of the CDR3 is 19 residues. The CDR3 DNA follows: TGTGCCACCAGCAGGAGGGCGTATGCCAGCGGGAGGGGAGGGGAGACCCAGTACTTC. Residues: CATSRRAYASGRGGETQYF.

The chain is built from TRBV11-2 and TRBJ2-3, with 7 bases matching TRBD1. The CDR3 is made up of 15 amino acids. Unmatched junction bases numbered 10, after V lost 6 bases and J lost 4 bases. Germline CDR1 reads SGHAT; CDR2 reads FQNNGV. The CDR3 protein is CASRRPGQRADTQYF. CDR3 bases: TGTGCCAGCAGGCGGCCGGGACAGAGGGCAGATACGCAGTATTTT.

This chain connects TRBV4-1 to TRBJ2-4, with TRBD2 matching over 7 bases. The V segment lost 1 base and the J segment 4 bases; nucleotides outside the gene matches: 1. CDR3 size: 14 residues. Per germline, CDR1 MGHRA and CDR2 YSYEKL. CDR3 region: CASSQVGGKNIQYF. CDR3 coding DNA: TGCGCCAGCAGCCAAGTCGGGGGGAAAAACATTCAGTACTTC.

The V gene is TRBV30, the J gene TRBJ1-1; D unresolved. The CDR3 contains 13 residues. Germline values: CDR1 GTSNPN, CDR2 SVGIG (reference sequence). With 6 bases removed from V and 3 bases from J, the gap between germline ends came to 14 bases. The CDR3 region has the DNA TGTGCCTGCGCCCGTCAGCGGTACACTGAAGCTTTCTTT. Protein: CACARQRYTEAFF.

This chain uses TRBV7-3 with TRBJ2-3, with 11 bases aligning to TRBD2. This CDR3 has 19 amino acids. The germline gives CDR1 SGHTA, CDR2 FQGTGA. V shed 1 base and J 4 bases; nucleotides not matched to a gene: 13. DNA for the CDR3: TGTGCCAGCAGCTTAAGTAGCGGGGGGGCCAGATTAAGGGCAGATACGCAGTATTTT. Protein: CASSLSSGGARLRADTQYF.

The chain recombines TRBV5-1 with TRBJ1-4; perhaps TRBD1 as D (6 bases). The CDR3 runs 16 residues. Trimming left V 4 bases short and J 3 bases short, with 16 bases between. The germline gives CDR1 SGHRS, CDR2 YFSETQ. CDR3 nucleotide sequence: TGCGCCAGCAGCGTTACAGGGACGATTCCTAATGAAAAACTGTTTTTT. This gives the protein CASSVTGTIPNEKLFF.

The rearrangement uses TRBV21-1 and TRBJ2-3; TRBD1, the D gene given by the table, was not confirmed from the DNA. TRBV21-1 is assigned pseudogene status. CDR3 length: 15 amino acids. CDR3 sequence: CASSTDRGQVDTQYF. CDR3 coding DNA: TGTGCCAGCAGCACAGACAGGGGCCAGGTTGATACGCAGTATTTT.

The chain recombines TRBV5-1 with TRBJ2-5, with TRBD2 matching 11 bases. The end of the DNA aligns better with TRBJ2-7, so the J call may be wrong. Germline loops: CDR1 SGHRS, CDR2 YFSETQ. This CDR3 has 15 amino acids. This chain's CDR3 is CASSLAGTSGYEQYF. The CDR3 DNA reads as TGCGCCAGCAGCTTGGCCGGGACTAGCGGATACGAGCAGTACTTC.

The genes are TRBV15 and TRBJ1-1, with a possible D match to TRBD1 (6 bases). V lost 3 bases and J lost 5, with 10 bases in between. This CDR3 contains 13 residues. The germline V gene has CDR1 LNHNV and CDR2 YYDKDF (reference sequence). CDR3 region: CATSRGAQTEAFF. CDR3 sequence (DNA): TGTGCCACCAGCAGGGGGGCACAGACTGAAGCTTTCTTT.

This rearrangement joins TRBV10-3 to TRBJ2-7, with 7 positions matching TRBD1. Germline V gives CDR1 ENHRY, CDR2 SYGVKD. The CDR3 is 13 residues long. With V trimmed by 5 bases and J by 5 bases, 6 bases remained unmatched. Here the CDR3 DNA reads TGTGCCATCAGTTCGTTAGACAGGGACGAGCAGTACTTC. Translated, it gives CAISSLDRDEQYF.

CDR3 bases: TGTGCCAGCAGCTTAGCCCAACAGGGGCGAAGGGAAAAACTGTTTTTT. Its translation: CASSLAQQGRREKLFF. This rearrangement joins TRBV7-6 to TRBJ1-4, with 7 bases matching TRBD1. Germline lookup yields CDR1 SGHVS and CDR2 FNYEAQ. The CDR3 spans 16 residues. Trimming at V came to 0 bases and at J to 8 bases, leaving 9 bases not matched to a gene.

The chain employs TRBV7-2 and TRBJ2-3, with TRBD2 matching over 9 bases. The germline V gene has CDR1 SGHTA and CDR2 FQGNSA. This CDR3 has 16 residues. Trimming cost V 1 base and J 6 bases; bases outside gene matches: 8. As DNA, the CDR3 is TGTGCCAGCAGCTTAGGGTTTCAGCGGGAGGTTGATACGCAGTATTTT. This codes for CASSLGFQREVDTQYF.

The table lists this clone with a few counts. V is TRBV11-2 and J is TRBJ2-7, with D possibly matching TRBD2 (5 bases). This CDR3 has 14 residues. V lost 4 bases and J 1 base, leaving 11 bases between the germline ends. CDR1 and CDR2 from the germline V gene are SGHAT and FQNNGV. In nucleotides, the CDR3 is TGTGCCAGCAGCTCCATACTAGTTTCCTACGAGCAGTACTTC. This codes for CASSSILVSYEQYF.

This chain joins TRBV27 and TRBJ1-1, with 7 bases fitting TRBD1. This CDR3 has 15 residues. V lost 4 bases, J lost 0 bases, and 5 bases stayed unmatched. Per the germline V gene, CDR1 is MNHEY and CDR2 is SMNVEV (reference sequence). CDR3 sequence reads: CASSSLQGMNTEAFF. CDR3 nucleotide sequence: TGTGCCAGCAGTTCCCTACAGGGGATGAACACTGAAGCTTTCTTT.

The sample holds a few counts of this clone. The chain links TRBV29-1 to TRBJ2-1, with TRBD2 as a possible D gene (6 bases). Germline V lookup: CDR1 SQVTM, CDR2 ANQGSEA. The CDR3 contains 14 residues. V was trimmed by 3 bases and J by 3 bases, leaving 12 bases between them. The CDR3 spells CSVDKAGLYNEQFF. DNA of the CDR3: TGCAGCGTTGATAAGGCGGGACTCTACAATGAGCAGTTCTTC.

The chain links TRBV29-1 to TRBJ2-6; D perhaps matches TRBD1 (5 bases). V shed 6 bases and J shed 2 bases, with 17 bases lying between them. Germline CDR1 reads SQVTM; CDR2 reads ANQGSEA. The CDR3 is 16 residues long. The CDR3 here is CSVAKTREPGANVLTF. The CDR3 bases are TGCAGCGTCGCCAAGACCAGGGAACCTGGGGCCAACGTCCTGACTTTC.

The CDR3 protein is CASSQEPDRDYEQYF. The CDR3 DNA is TGCGCCAGCAGCCAAGAGCCGGACAGAGACTACGAGCAGTACTTC. V gene TRBV4-3 combines with J gene TRBJ2-7, with D perhaps TRBD1 (6 bases). Germline-derived CDR1 and CDR2 are LGHNA and YSLEER. The CDR3 length is 15 residues. The V end was cut by 0 bases, the J end by 3 bases, with 12 bases between.

The V call is TRBV6-1, the J call TRBJ2-7, with D tentatively TRBD2 (5 bases). CDR1 is MNHNS, CDR2 SASEGT, per germline. Trimming left V 2 bases short and J 4 bases short, with 9 bases between. CDR3 length: 13 residues. As DNA, the CDR3 is TGTGCCAGCAGTGAAAATTGGAGGTACGAGCAGTACTTC. Its protein product is CASSENWRYEQYF.

This chain uses TRBV7-9 with TRBJ2-7; 10 bases match TRBD1. Germline CDR1 and CDR2: SEHNR and FQNEAQ (reference sequence). The CDR3 spans 12 residues. Germline trimming cut 9 bases from V and 2 bases from J; bases unmatched to any gene: 1. CDR3 sequence: CASGTGAYEQYF. CDR3 sequence (DNA): TGTGCCAGTGGGACAGGGGCCTACGAGCAGTACTTC.